A single sample gave rise to the 26 T cell receptor beta chains below, sequenced in a study of T cells in Graves' hyperthyroidism and ophthalmopathy. Authors of the study amplified TCR beta CDR3 regions from RNA transcripts. Initially, a first-round RT-PCR of the TCR CDR3 employed the HTBI primer set. TCRdb re-called the multiplex PCR reads with MiXCR, one entry per CDR3 protein. The table includes 550,000 to 800,000 distinct CDR3 sequences, 17% detected once. The sample was blood. Receptor source: a man between 50 and 59 years old with Graves' hyperthyroidism.

V and J are TRBV27 and TRBJ1-1; no clear D gene. Between the trimmed V and J ends, which lost 7 bases and 2 bases, there was a span of 11 bases. This CDR3 contains 13 residues. CDR1 is MNHEY, CDR2 SMNVEV, per germline (reference sequence). CDR3 amino acids: CASTQASNTEAFF. CDR3 DNA sequence: TGTGCCAGCACTCAGGCTAGTAACACTGAAGCTTTCTTT.

The sample holds many counts of this clonotype. This chain uses TRBV3-1 with TRBJ1-1; TRBD1 aligns across 10 bases. The CDR3 length is 18 residues. V dropped 4 bases and J dropped 4; count of bases not matched to a gene: 15. Germline assignment: CDR1 LGHDT and CDR2 YNNKEL (reference sequence). CDR3 residues: CASSRSPGTGDPSTEAFF. The DNA for the CDR3 is TGTGCCAGCAGCCGATCACCCGGGACAGGGGACCCCAGCACTGAAGCTTTCTTT.

In its sample, this clonotype was seen a few times. This chain connects TRBV7-9 to TRBJ2-7; possible D gene TRBD1, 6 bases. V was pared by 4 bases and J by 2 bases, with 9 bases between. Germline CDR1 reads SEHNR; CDR2 reads FQNEAQ (reference sequence). CDR3 size: 13 residues. CDR3 nucleotides: TGTGCCAGCAGCTACAGGGACCCCTACGAGCAGTACTTC. Protein: CASSYRDPYEQYF.

This clonotype was picked up a small number of times. The rearrangement joins TRBV28 to TRBJ2-3, with 8 bases that match TRBD1. This CDR3 comprises 15 residues. V shed 7 bases and J 4 bases; nucleotides not matched to a gene: 10. Per the germline V gene, CDR1 is MDHEN and CDR2 is SYDVKM. In nucleotides, the CDR3 is TGTGCCAGCATTACACCGGGACAGGTGGCAGATACGCAGTATTTT. It codes for CASITPGQVADTQYF.

Remarks on this clonotype: This sequence may be a read error, since a much larger clone differs from it by one base. This likely comes from a read error, as the CDR3 has no conserved phenylalanine or tryptophan at its end. The rearrangement joins TRBV6-2 or TRBV6-3 to TRBJ2-5; 13 nucleotides match TRBD2. The V gene's germline CDR1 is MNHEY and CDR2 SVGEGT. The CDR3 is 15 residues long. With 6 bases clipped from V and 4 bases from J, the junction kept 5 bases outside the gene matches. The CDR3 DNA reads TGTGCCAGCAGAGACGGGACTAGCGGGATAGAGACCCAGTACCTC. The encoded protein is CASRDGTSGIETQYL.

The chain combines TRBV28 with TRBJ1-5; weak D call: TRBD1 (5 bases). The CDR3 spans 16 residues. V lost 2 bases and J 7 bases, leaving 18 bases between the germline ends. The germline gives CDR1 MDHEN, CDR2 SYDVKM. The CDR3 DNA sequence: TGTGCCAGCAGTTTAAGGCGGGACTGGGTGAACCAGCCCCAGCATTTT. This gives the protein CASSLRRDWVNQPQHF.

Regarding this clonotype: Just one base apart from a much larger clone, this may be a read error. The gene calls are TRBV14 and TRBJ1-6; no definite D call. CDR1 is SGHDN and CDR2 is FVKESK in the germline V gene. CDR3 size: 17 residues. The chain's CDR3 is CASSQAGRSSYNSPPHF. In nucleotides, the CDR3 is TGTGCCAGCAGCCAAGCGGGCAGGAGCTCCTATAATTCACCCCCCCACTTT.

This clonotype was seen repeatedly, ten times or more. The chain combines TRBV2 with TRBJ2-3; 9 positions agree with TRBD1. Germline V gene lookup returns CDR1 SNHLY and CDR2 FYNNEI. V shed 6 bases, J shed 0 bases, and the junction held 13 bases outside the gene matches. The CDR3 covers 18 residues. The CDR3 region has the DNA TGTGCCAGCAGCTACACAACCGGGACAGGGATTAGCACAGATACGCAGTATTTT. Amino acid sequence: CASSYTTGTGISTDTQYF.

This clonotype was detected only a few times. The genes are TRBV2 and TRBJ2-3, with no clear D. CDR3 size: 14 residues. V lost 8 bases to trimming and J lost 5 bases, with 17 bases between them. Germline V gene data show CDR1 as SNHLY and CDR2 as FYNNEI. The CDR3 here is CASAASRNLDTQYF. The CDR3 DNA follows: TGTGCCAGCGCGGCGAGCCGAAACTTAGATACGCAGTATTTT. Complete variable domain (other parts from reference TRBV2 and TRBJ2-3): EPEVTQTPSHQVTQMGQEVILRCVPISNHLYFYWYRQILGQKVEFLVSFYNNEISEKSEIFDDQFSVERPDGSNFTLKIRSTKLEDSAMYFCASAASRNLDTQYFGPGTRLTVL.

Ten or more counts support this clonotype. The rearrangement uses TRBV6-1 and TRBJ1-2; no clear D. Germline loops: CDR1 MNHNS, CDR2 SASEGT. V lost 5 bases to trimming and J lost 1 base, with 20 bases between them. The CDR3 runs 17 residues. CDR3 sequence: CASSYALQPRINYGYTF. The CDR3, as DNA: TGTGCCAGCAGTTACGCGCTTCAACCCCGTATTAACTATGGCTACACCTTC.

The sample holds many counts of this clonotype. V gene TRBV11-2 combines with J gene TRBJ2-7, with 10 bases fitting TRBD2. The CDR3 totals 18 residues. J was trimmed by 1 base and V by 0 bases; bases with no gene match: 9. Per germline, CDR1 SGHAT and CDR2 FQNNGV. This CDR3 is CASSLDLASGSHSYEQYF. For the CDR3, the DNA is TGTGCCAGCAGCTTAGATTTGGCTAGCGGGAGCCATTCCTACGAGCAGTACTTC. Together with reference TRBV11-2 and TRBJ2-7, the CDR3 gives the full variable domain: EAGVAQSPRYKIIEKRQSVAFWCNPISGHATLYWYQQILGQGPKLLIQFQNNGVVDDSQLPKDRFSAERLKGVDSTLKIQPAKLEDSAVYLCASSLDLASGSHSYEQYFGPGTRLTVT.

This clonotype was counted a few times. This chain uses TRBV9 with TRBJ2-4; the match to TRBD2 covers 12 bases. The CDR3 contains 16 residues. CDR1 is SGDLS, CDR2 YYNGEE, per germline. The J segment lost 3 bases and the V segment lost 4 bases, leaving 5 bases of the junction unmatched. CDR3 residues: CASSFWTSGNKNIQYF. CDR3 in DNA: TGTGCCAGCAGCTTCTGGACTAGCGGGAACAAAAACATTCAGTACTTC. Looking up the rest from reference TRBV9 and TRBJ2-4 gives the full variable domain: DSGVTQTPKHLITATGQRVTLRCSPRSGDLSVYWYQQSLDQGLQFLIQYYNGEERAKGNILERFSAQQFPDLHSELNLSSLELGDSALYFCASSFWTSGNKNIQYFGAGTRLSVL.

This clonotype was seen ten or more times. The chain joins TRBV12-3 or TRBV12-4 to TRBJ2-3; D call uncertain. Trimming cost V 1 base and J 4 bases, with 12 bases left between them. The CDR3 spans 15 residues. Written as DNA, the CDR3 is TGTGCCAGCAGTTTAGTTGGGGTTGGTGCAGATACGCAGTATTTT. Residues: CASSLVGVGADTQYF.

Concerning this clonotype itself: Given a much more abundant clone one base away, this may be a read error. The V and J genes are TRBV6-1 and TRBJ2-5; tentative D call: TRBD1 (5 bases). CDR3 length equals 17 residues. Germline loops: CDR1 MNHNS, CDR2 SASEGT. Here the CDR3 DNA reads TGTGCCAGCAGTGAAGGGTGGGCAGGGCCTCTCCAAGAGACCCGGTACTTC. Residues: CASSEGWAGPLQETRYF.

This clonotype was seen ten or more times. The V call is TRBV2, the J call TRBJ1-1; D is unresolved. Germline CDR1 is SNHLY and CDR2 is FYNNEI. V was pared by 7 bases and J by 3 bases, with 15 bases between. The CDR3 is 14 amino acids. The CDR3 region has the DNA TGTGCCAGCAAGACTTCATCGGGGTACACTGAAGCTTTCTTT. As protein: CASKTSSGYTEAFF. The full variable domain, in which reference TRBV2 and TRBJ1-1 provide the parts outside the CDR3, is EPEVTQTPSHQVTQMGQEVILRCVPISNHLYFYWYRQILGQKVEFLVSFYNNEISEKSEIFDDQFSVERPDGSNFTLKIRSTKLEDSAMYFCASKTSSGYTEAFFGQGTRLTVV.

About this clonotype: A read error may explain this, as a much larger clone is one base away. V is TRBV5-4 and J is TRBJ1-1; D gene uncertain. CDR1 and CDR2 from the germline V gene are SGHNT and YYREEE (reference sequence). The CDR3 runs to 13 residues. For the CDR3, the DNA is TGTGCCAGCAGCCTTAGGATGAACGCTGAAGCTTTCTTT. Its translation: CASSLRMNAEAFF. The full variable domain, its missing parts supplied by reference TRBV5-4 and TRBJ1-1, is ETGVTQSPTHLIKTRGQQVTLRCSSQSGHNTVSWYQQALGQGPQFIFQYYREEENGRGNFPPRFSGLQFPNYSSELNVNALELDDSALYLCASSLRMNAEAFFGQGTRLTVV.

V is TRBV30 and J is TRBJ1-5; 9 nucleotides line up with TRBD1. The ends lost 2 bases at V and 0 bases at J; junction bases unmatched: 11. The CDR3 consists of 18 residues. Germline V gene sequence: CDR1 GTSNPN, CDR2 SVGIG (reference sequence). The CDR3, as DNA: TGTGCCTGGAGTCCACCGGGACAGGGAATCTATAGCAATCAGCCCCAGCATTTT. Translating gives CAWSPPGQGIYSNQPQHF.

Of note for this clonotype: Lacking the conserved final phenylalanine or tryptophan, this CDR3 likely reflects a read error. The rearrangement uses TRBV28 and TRBJ1-2; D remains ambiguous. Germline-derived CDR1 and CDR2 are MDHEN and SYDVKM. CDR3 size: 14 residues. The CDR3 here is CTSSSLPSNYGYTL. The CDR3 DNA sequence: TGTACCAGCAGTTCCCTCCCGTCTAACTATGGCTACACCCTC.

This clonotype was seen more than once but under ten times. V usage is TRBV20-1 and J usage is TRBJ2-2, with 9 bases identical to TRBD2. Germline V CDR1 and CDR2: DFQATT, SNEGSKA (reference sequence). Trimming cost V 5 bases and J 7 bases; bases outside gene matches: 14. This CDR3 contains 16 residues. The CDR3 sequence is CSAPGTSPGVIGELFF. CDR3 in DNA: TGCAGTGCTCCCGGGACTAGCCCTGGGGTTATCGGGGAGCTGTTTTTT.

In this sample, this clonotype turned up many times. The V call is TRBV5-1, the J call TRBJ1-3; 9 bases align to TRBD1. Losses at the gene ends were 3 bases for V and 0 bases for J; bases not matched to a gene: 7. The CDR3 runs 17 residues. Germline CDR1 reads SGHRS; CDR2 reads YFSETQ. The CDR3 DNA sequence: TGCGCCAGCAGCTCATCCGGGACAGGGCACTCTGGAAACACCATATATTTT. It is translated as CASSSSGTGHSGNTIYF.

The chain joins TRBV6-5 to TRBJ1-2, with D hard to call. The CDR3 totals 14 residues. With 2 bases removed from V and 3 bases from J, the gap between germline ends came to 10 bases. In germline, CDR1 is MNHEY, CDR2 SVGAGI. CDR3 loop: CASSYERTDYGYTF. As DNA, the CDR3 is TGTGCCAGCAGTTACGAGAGGACCGACTATGGCTACACCTTC.

This clonotype was detected a few times. V usage is TRBV5-1 and J usage is TRBJ2-7; D tentatively reads TRBD1 or TRBD2 (5 bases each). The CDR3 is 15 amino acids. Trimming took 1 base from V and 4 from J, leaving 15 bases between them. Germline V gene data show CDR1 as SGHRS and CDR2 as YFSETQ. DNA of the CDR3: TGCGCCAGCAGCTTGTATTCGGGGCGGAATTACGAGCAGTACTTC. Translation: CASSLYSGRNYEQYF.

Of note for this clonotype: This could be a read error, since a much larger clone is one nucleotide away. This rearrangement joins TRBV5-1 to TRBJ2-5, with 7 bases that match TRBD2. Germline values: CDR1 SGHRS, CDR2 YFSETQ. CDR3 length: 15 amino acids. CDR3 sequence (DNA): TGCGCCAGCAGCTTGTTCTCCCTAGCGGAAGAGCCCCAGTACTTC. Translated: CASSLFSLAEEPQYF.

The chain joins TRBV3-1 to TRBJ2-7, with TRBD1 matching over 7 bases. The ends lost 4 bases at V and 7 bases at J; junction bases unmatched: 7. This CDR3 spans 13 amino acids. CDR1 and CDR2 (germline): LGHDT, YNNKEL (reference sequence). For the CDR3, the DNA is TGTGCCAGCAGCCGGCAGGGGGTTGGGGAGCAGTACTTC. It is translated as CASSRQGVGEQYF.

This clonotype was detected ten times or more. This chain uses TRBV29-1 with TRBJ2-7, with D perhaps TRBD2 (5 bases). V lost 7 bases and J lost 4, with 14 bases in between. Per germline, CDR1 SQVTM and CDR2 ANQGSEA. The CDR3 totals 12 residues. The CDR3 loop is CSATGEGYEQYF. In nucleotides, the CDR3 is TGCAGCGCCACCGGCGAGGGTTACGAGCAGTACTTC.

This clonotype was recorded a few times. A much larger clone is a single base away; this may be a read error. The rearrangement uses TRBV12-3 or TRBV12-4 and TRBJ2-2; the D gene is possibly TRBD2 (7 bases). The CDR3 has 16 residues. The V end lost 8 bases, the J end lost 3 bases, and 19 bases lay between the germline ends. In DNA, the CDR3 is TGTGCCAGCGGTCCCCGGGGGGCCCCCGACACCGGGGAGCTGTTTTTT. Amino acid sequence: CASGPRGAPDTGELFF.